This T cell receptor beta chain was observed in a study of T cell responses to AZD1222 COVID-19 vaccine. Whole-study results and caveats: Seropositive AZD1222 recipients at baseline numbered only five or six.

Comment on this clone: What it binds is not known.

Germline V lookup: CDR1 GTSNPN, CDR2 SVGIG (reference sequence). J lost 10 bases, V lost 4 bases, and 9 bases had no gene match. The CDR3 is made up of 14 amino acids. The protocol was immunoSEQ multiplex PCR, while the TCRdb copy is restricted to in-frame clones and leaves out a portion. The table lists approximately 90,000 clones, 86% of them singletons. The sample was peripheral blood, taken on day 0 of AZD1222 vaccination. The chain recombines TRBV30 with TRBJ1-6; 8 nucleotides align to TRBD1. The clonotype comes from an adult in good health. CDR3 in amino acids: CAWKLQGVLSPLHF. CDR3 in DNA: TGTGCCTGGAAACTACAGGGGGTATTGTCACCCCTCCACTTT.